This T cell receptor (beta chain) was sequenced during a study of T-cell reconstitution after alpha-beta-depleted transplantation in children. Notes on the study in general: Two months or so post-transplant, alpha-beta T cells reportedly derived from several hundred expanded graft clones.

Trimming cost V 2 bases and J 7 bases; bases outside gene matches: 4. This CDR3 spans 14 amino acids. The germline gives CDR1 MNHEY, CDR2 SVGAGI. Ten or more counts support this clonotype. Its antigen is still unknown. The TCRbeta library was prepared with unique molecular identifiers. MiXCR, run by TCRdb on the PCR reads, gives a single entry per CDR3 protein. The data hold 450,000 to 550,000 distinct CDR3 sequences, with 9.5% to 12% observed a single time. This rearrangement joins TRBV6-5 to TRBJ2-1; TRBD2 matches at 8 bases. The input for sequencing was PBMCs, mostly from graft donor cells, taken 180 days after TCRalphabeta/CD19-depleted stem cell transplant. This clonotype originated in a female patient aged 2 to 10 who had a stem cell transplant for aplastic anemia, so the T cells may come from the graft donor. DNA for the CDR3: TGTGCCAGCAGTTACACCGGGAGGGTGAATGAGCAGTTCTTC. Protein sequence: CASSYTGRVNEQFF.